The clone carrying this T cell receptor beta chain was seen a handful of times. Its antigen is still unknown. Germline CDR1 is SNHLY and CDR2 is FYNNEI. The CDR3 extends over 12 amino acids. Trimming took off 7 bases at V and 1 base at J, with 7 bases between the two ends. This entry is derived from a study of T cells after yellow fever vaccination. General study findings and limits: The secondary response peaked faster, at day 5 versus 15, but was weaker. There was a possibility that FACS-sorted repertoires contained abundant clonotypes contaminating from the bulk population. A limited proportion of clonotypes was detected within both the CD4 and CD8 compartments.

The TCR cDNA carried a universal primer site and UMIs from 5'RACE template switching. TCRdb ran MiXCR on the 5' RACE reads and lists one entry per CDR3 protein. The data hold 250,000 to 400,000 distinct CDR3 sequences, with 4.1% observed a single time. This receptor was obtained from a man aged 18-30 years who received the YFV17D yellow fever vaccine. The specimen was PBMCs, collected 5 days after the yellow fever booster vaccination. J is TRBJ1-2 and V is TRBV2, with D uncertain. The CDR3 is CASNEINYGYTF. CDR3 nucleotides: TGTGCCAGCAACGAAATTAACTATGGCTACACCTTC.